The rows below give T cell receptor beta chains drawn from one sample of a study of CD8 T cells in ankylosing spondylitis. One entry per CDR3 protein, called by TCRdb with MiXCR from the 5' RACE reads. The data contain about 840,000 distinct CDR3 sequences, about an eighth of them seen just once; the ten biggest clones take up just over 0.5%. The specimen was blood, either unsorted or a sorted T cell fraction (not recorded which). The receptor source for this set is a male donor with ankylosing spondylitis. Both conserved end residues are part of each CDR3. Fields, in order: D gene, clone size, J gene, V gene, CDR3 protein, CDR3 DNA. A D gene is named only where the DNA matches it firmly. Size values are once, few and many counts, or a class for expanded clones, and some rows have none.

-,few,TRBJ1-5,TRBV7-2,CASTREGNQPQHF,TGTGCCAGCACTAGGGAGGGCAATCAGCCCCAGCATTTT
-,-,TRBJ1-1,TRBV7-2,CASSLAPAVTNTEAFF,TGTGCCAGCAGCTTAGCCCCGGCAGTAACTAACACTGAAGCTTTCTTT
TRBD2,many,TRBJ2-5,TRBV29-1,CSVAETSRETQYF,TGCAGCGTTGCCGAGACTAGCAGAGAGACCCAGTACTTC
-,many,TRBJ1-4,TRBV27,CASSGGVTNEKLFF,TGTGCCAGCAGTGGAGGGGTGACTAATGAAAAACTGTTTTTT
-,-,TRBJ2-1,TRBV7-2,CASSLRLATNYNEQFF,TGTGCCAGCAGCTTAAGATTAGCGACAAACTACAATGAGCAGTTCTTC
TRBD1,few,TRBJ1-4,TRBV20-1,CSASHRTGGDEKLFF,TGCAGTGCTAGTCACCGGACAGGGGGCGATGAAAAACTGTTTTTT
-,-,TRBJ1-1,TRBV20-1,CSAIQGYRAFF,TGCAGTGCTATCCAGGGTTATCGGGCTTTCTTT
-,many,TRBJ2-1,TRBV5-6,CASTHNTLAGNEQFF,TGTGCCAGCACCCACAACACCCTGGCGGGAAATGAGCAGTTCTTC
-,few,TRBJ1-1,TRBV6-2/TRBV6-3,CASNRPLPRDTEAFF,TGTGCCAGCAACCGCCCCCTACCAAGGGACACTGAAGCTTTCTTT
-,few,TRBJ2-5,TRBV20-1,CSASPEFQETQYF,TGCAGTGCTAGCCCGGAGTTCCAAGAGACCCAGTACTTC
-,-,TRBJ1-1,TRBV6-2/TRBV6-3,CASSYLADTEAFF,TGTGCCAGCAGTTACTTGGCAGACACTGAAGCTTTCTTT
-,many,TRBJ2-5,TRBV11-2,CASSLDGPGAQYF,TGTGCCAGCAGCTTAGATGGTCCGGGGGCCCAGTACTTC
-,few,TRBJ2-6,TRBV29-1,CSVAAGLSSGANVLTF,TGCAGCGTTGCTGCAGGGCTGAGCTCTGGGGCCAACGTCCTGACTTTC
-,-,TRBJ2-2,TRBV5-1,CASRVGPNTGELFF,TGCGCCAGCAGAGTTGGGCCGAACACCGGGGAGCTGTTTTTT
-,many,TRBJ2-5,TRBV2,CASSGPRDRIQETQYF,TGTGCCAGCAGTGGGCCCCGAGACAGAATCCAAGAGACCCAGTACTTC
-,few,TRBJ1-6,TRBV20-1,CSANDAGSPLHF,TGCAGTGCTAACGACGCCGGGTCACCCCTCCACTTT
-,few,TRBJ2-7,TRBV29-1,CSAAPHGKTYEQYF,TGCAGCGCCGCCCCCCACGGCAAGACCTACGAGCAGTACTTC
TRBD1,few,TRBJ1-5,TRBV6-5,CASSYPTGGGNQPQHF,TGTGCCAGCAGTTACCCCACAGGGGGTGGCAATCAGCCCCAGCATTTT
-,-,TRBJ2-5,TRBV4-3,CASSQVAGGTQYF,TGCGCCAGCAGCCAAGTAGCAGGAGGGACCCAGTACTTC
-,few,TRBJ2-1,TRBV2,CASSVLSAGPGPEQFF,TGTGCCAGCAGTGTCCTATCAGCAGGGCCCGGGCCTGAGCAGTTCTTC
-,-,TRBJ2-7,TRBV5-1,CASSLVGTLAYEQYF,TGCGCCAGCAGCTTAGTAGGGACACTGGCCTACGAGCAGTACTTC
TRBD2,many,TRBJ2-7,TRBV15,CATSREGRASGSLAFYEQYF,TGTGCCACCAGCAGAGAAGGGCGGGCTAGCGGGAGCCTTGCGTTTTACGAGCAGTACTTC
-,few,TRBJ2-1,TRBV4-2,CASSQDKGGGEQFF,TGTGCCAGCAGCCAAGATAAGGGCGGAGGTGAGCAGTTCTTC
-,-,TRBJ2-4,TRBV7-2,CASSQGGRGIQYF,TGTGCCAGCAGCCAGGGGGGGAGAGGCATTCAGTACTTC
TRBD2,-,TRBJ2-5,TRBV5-1,CASGPTSGEETQYF,TGCGCCAGCGGCCCGACTAGCGGGGAAGAGACCCAGTACTTC
TRBD1,many,TRBJ2-5,TRBV5-6,CASSLTGAYQETQYF,TGTGCCAGCAGCTTAACAGGGGCTTACCAAGAGACCCAGTACTTC
TRBD2,-,TRBJ2-7,TRBV28,CASNRLADPYEQYF,TGTGCCAGCAATCGACTAGCGGATCCCTACGAGCAGTACTTC
TRBD1,-,TRBJ2-7,TRBV7-9,CASSLAQGAPPYEQYF,TGTGCCAGCAGCTTAGCGCAGGGGGCGCCGCCCTACGAGCAGTACTTC
-,few,TRBJ1-1,TRBV12-3/TRBV12-4,CASSFGGYAEAFF,TGTGCCAGCAGTTTTGGGGGGTACGCTGAAGCTTTCTTT
-,-,TRBJ2-2,TRBV2,CASSVRAPGTGELFF,TGTGCCAGCAGTGTGCGAGCCCCTGGGACCGGGGAGCTGTTTTTT
-,few,TRBJ1-1,TRBV20-1,CSARFIGGAEAFF,TGCAGTGCTAGATTCATAGGGGGGGCTGAAGCTTTCTTT
-,-,TRBJ1-1,TRBV6-5,CASSYLRVLVSEAFF,TGTGCCAGCAGTTACCTCCGGGTTTTGGTGTCTGAAGCTTTCTTT
TRBD1,-,TRBJ1-6,TRBV15,CATSSRQGGRSPLHF,TGTGCCACCAGCAGTCGACAGGGCGGTAGATCACCCCTCCACTTT
-,many,TRBJ2-4,TRBV20-1,CSAMSGQSLAKNIQYF,TGCAGTGCTATGAGTGGACAGTCCCTAGCCAAAAACATTCAGTACTTC
-,many,TRBJ1-1,TRBV12-3/TRBV12-4,CASSRVALSATEAFF,TGTGCCAGCAGCAGGGTGGCATTATCCGCCACTGAAGCTTTCTTT
-,-,TRBJ1-6,TRBV20-1,CSARDIASNSPLHF,TGCAGTGCTAGGGACATCGCTTCTAATTCACCCCTCCACTTT
-,-,TRBJ1-1,TRBV20-1,CSARAWGATKSNTEAFF,TGCAGTGCTAGAGCCTGGGGCGCTACCAAGTCGAACACTGAAGCTTTCTTT
-,-,TRBJ2-5,TRBV7-2,CASSPVGVPQETQYF,TGTGCCAGCAGCCCAGTTGGGGTCCCCCAAGAGACCCAGTACTTC
-,few,TRBJ1-1,TRBV6-5,CASSYSLGRTMNTEAFF,TGTGCCAGCAGTTACTCCCTCGGCCGAACGATGAACACTGAAGCTTTCTTT
TRBD2,many,TRBJ2-1,TRBV29-1,CSVDPSGWWDSYNEQFF,TGCAGCGTTGATCCTAGCGGGTGGTGGGACTCCTACAATGAGCAGTTCTTC
-,few,TRBJ2-1,TRBV29-1,CSVAGIKIEQFF,TGCAGCGTTGCGGGAATTAAGATTGAGCAGTTCTTC
-,many,TRBJ2-3,TRBV7-2,CASSTPPGSTDTQYF,TGTGCCAGCAGCACCCCGCCAGGGAGCACAGATACGCAGTATTTT
TRBD1,few,TRBJ1-6,TRBV20-1,CSARDWDSNSPLHF,TGCAGTGCTAGAGATTGGGACAGCAATTCACCCCTCCACTTT
-,-,TRBJ2-7,TRBV29-1,CSARRQNYEQYF,TGCAGCGCCCGAAGACAGAACTACGAGCAGTACTTC
TRBD2,-,TRBJ2-2,TRBV6-2/TRBV6-3,CASTLTSGVNTGELFF,TGTGCCAGCACCCTGACTAGCGGGGTGAACACCGGGGAGCTGTTTTTT
TRBD2,-,TRBJ2-2,TRBV5-4,CASSPLSGGAGELFF,TGTGCCAGCAGCCCCCTTAGCGGGGGGGCCGGGGAGCTGTTTTTT
-,few,TRBJ2-7,TRBV5-4,CASSSTVRGLDYEQYF,TGTGCCAGCAGCTCGACGGTCCGGGGTCTCGACTACGAGCAGTACTTC
TRBD2,many,TRBJ2-3,TRBV20-1,CSARAGGTTDTQYF,TGCAGTGCTAGAGCGGGAGGGACCACAGATACGCAGTATTTT
-,few,TRBJ2-1,TRBV20-1,CSAHESPGHEQFF,TGCAGTGCCCACGAGAGCCCTGGACATGAGCAGTTCTTC
TRBD1,-,TRBJ1-1,TRBV14,CASKFAQGTGVNTEAFF,TGTGCCAGCAAATTCGCCCAAGGGACAGGAGTGAACACTGAAGCTTTCTTT
-,-,TRBJ1-4,TRBV7-2,CASSLVETEKLFF,TGTGCCAGCAGCTTAGTGGAGACTGAAAAACTGTTTTTT
TRBD1,-,TRBJ2-3,TRBV29-1,CSSRDRGITDTQYF,TGCAGCAGCCGGGACAGGGGAATTACAGATACGCAGTATTTT
-,few,TRBJ2-7,TRBV28,CASSGRRDGLNEQYF,TGTGCCAGCAGTGGAAGGAGGGACGGCTTAAACGAGCAGTACTTC
-,-,TRBJ1-6,TRBV20-1,CSAGSTNSPLHF,TGCAGTGCCGGGTCTACGAATTCACCCCTCCACTTT
-,few,TRBJ2-1,TRBV6-1,CASRRDRYNEQFF,TGTGCCAGCAGGAGGGACCGATACAATGAGCAGTTCTTC
TRBD1,many,TRBJ2-7,TRBV5-1,CASSLDPPTGAYEQYF,TGCGCCAGCAGCTTGGACCCACCGACAGGGGCCTACGAGCAGTACTTC
TRBD1,-,TRBJ2-7,TRBV2,CASSRGQEHYEQYF,TGTGCCAGCAGCCGGGGACAGGAGCACTACGAGCAGTACTTC
TRBD1,few,TRBJ2-3,TRBV20-1,CSASLGTADTQYF,TGCAGTGCTAGCCTCGGGACAGCAGATACGCAGTATTTT
-,-,TRBJ2-3,TRBV3-1,CASSQEGYTQYF,TGTGCCAGCAGCCAAGAGGGATATACGCAGTATTTT